Listed below are T cell receptor beta chains from one sample, sequenced in a study of T cells in localized non-small cell lung cancer. Assay used: immunoSEQ multiplex PCR; TCRdb lists only in-frame clones, some missing. The sample consists of about 39,000 clones, 75% to 85% of them appearing once. The starting material was PBMCs, obtained before any cancer treatment. These receptors were collected from a woman aged 35-75 years with stage II squamous cell lung carcinoma. Each CDR3 is given with its conserved first and last residue. The D gene is left open where the match is weak.

J,length,V,D,CDR3
TRBJ1-6,12,TRBV6-5,.,CASSSDNSPLHF
TRBJ2-3,15,TRBV28,TRBD1,CASSSAGQETDTQYF
TRBJ1-2,14,TRBV28,TRBD1,CASSLGGTGHGYTF
TRBJ1-3,15,TRBV23-1,.,CASADGGVAGNTIYF
TRBJ1-2,12,TRBV6-6,.,CASTAGDYGYTF
TRBJ1-1,15,TRBV29-1,TRBD1,CSVHYGGRGLTEAFF
TRBJ1-5,16,TRBV4-2,.,CASSQDRFRVQQPQHF
TRBJ2-1,14,TRBV12-2,.,CASRSRGVRGQEFF
TRBJ2-2,12,TRBV27,.,CASKRNTGELFF
TRBJ1-1,12,TRBV5-4,.,CASSFGNTEAFF
TRBJ2-7,14,TRBV6-5,TRBD1,CASRGTATSYEQYF